The 20 T cell receptor beta chains reported below all come from one sample, sequenced in a study of T-cell reconstitution after alpha-beta-depleted transplantation in children. During its preparation, the TCRbeta library received unique molecular identifiers. TCRdb independently ran MiXCR on the PCR reads; one entry per CDR3 protein. Counted here are approximately 240,000 distinct CDR3 sequences, about 11% occurring once; the ten biggest clones make up 28%. Sequenced here: PBMCs, sampled before TCRalphabeta/CD19-depleted stem cell transplant. These receptors all come from a child less than two years old with acute myeloid leukemia, due to receive a stem cell transplant.

This clonotype was detected many times. The CDR3 coding sequence is TGTGCCAGCAGTTACTCACTAGCGGATTACAATGAGCAGTTCTTC. It specifies CASSYSLADYNEQFF. The chain combines TRBV6-5 with TRBJ2-1; 8 bases match TRBD2. The V segment lost 0 bases and the J segment 4 bases; nucleotides outside the gene matches: 2. Germline V CDR1 and CDR2: MNHEY, SVGAGI. This CDR3 is built from 15 residues.

The sample holds a few counts of this clonotype. J is TRBJ2-5 and V is TRBV7-9; the match to TRBD1 covers 9 bases. The CDR3 sequence is 17 residues long. Germline CDR1 SEHNR, CDR2 FQNEAQ (reference sequence). The J segment lost 4 bases and the V segment lost 5 bases, leaving 14 bases of the junction unmatched. Here the CDR3 DNA reads TGTGCCAGCAGCCCAATCACCGGGACAGGGTATGGAGAGACCCAGTACTTC. Amino acid sequence: CASSPITGTGYGETQYF.

In its sample, this clonotype was seen many times. The V and J genes are TRBV12-3 or TRBV12-4 and TRBJ2-1, with TRBD2 matching 12 bases. With 6 bases clipped from V and 7 bases from J, the junction kept 7 bases outside the gene matches. The CDR3 consists of 15 residues. CDR3 sequence reads: CASSGELAGGNEQFF. CDR3 bases: TGTGCCAGCAGCGGAGAACTAGCGGGAGGTAATGAGCAGTTCTTC.

There are many counts of this clonotype. The chain recombines TRBV28 with TRBJ2-4; D gene ambiguous. The V gene's germline CDR1 is MDHEN and CDR2 SYDVKM. CDR3 size: 17 residues. Trimming stripped 5 bases from V and 8 bases from J, with 25 bases between. This CDR3 is CASSPFTTAGPRYIQYF. The CDR3 nucleotides read TGTGCCAGCAGTCCTTTTACGACGGCTGGCCCGAGGTACATTCAGTACTTC.

This clonotype showed up many times. The gene calls are TRBV12-3 or TRBV12-4 and TRBJ2-1; D unresolved. This CDR3 has 16 amino acids. V was pared by 5 bases and J by 10 bases, with 24 bases between. This CDR3 reads CASSPRAQGEVGEQFF. CDR3 nucleotides: TGTGCCAGCAGTCCTAGAGCCCAAGGAGAGGTCGGGGAGCAGTTCTTC.

V is TRBV28 and J is TRBJ2-1, with D possibly TRBD1 on 6 matching bases. This CDR3 is 14 amino acids long. Germline V gene lookup returns CDR1 MDHEN and CDR2 SYDVKM. The V and J ends lost 8 bases and 7 bases respectively, with 18 bases between them. CDR3 coding DNA: TGTGCCAGCCACGGACAGAGTATTCCAAATGAGCAGTTCTTC. This translates into CASHGQSIPNEQFF.

This clonotype was found many times. The chain employs TRBV9 and TRBJ2-2, with D hard to call. The CDR3 has 16 residues. V lost 0 bases and J 4 bases, leaving 13 bases between the germline ends. Germline V gives CDR1 SGDLS, CDR2 YYNGEE. The CDR3 is CASSVGVGPITGELFF. The CDR3 nucleotides read TGTGCCAGCAGCGTAGGCGTCGGACCAATCACCGGGGAGCTGTTTTTT.

This clonotype was counted many times. This chain uses TRBV19 with TRBJ1-1, with TRBD1 matching 7 bases. With 6 bases clipped from V and 5 bases from J, the junction kept 9 bases outside the gene matches. The CDR3 runs 14 residues. Germline V gives CDR1 LNHDA, CDR2 SQIVND (reference sequence). The CDR3 nucleotides are TGTGCCAGTAGCTATGACAGGGTGGGAACTGAAGCTTTCTTT. Its protein product is CASSYDRVGTEAFF.

The gene calls are TRBV11-2 and TRBJ2-1; 8 bases are a match to TRBD2. Germline V gene data show CDR1 as SGHAT and CDR2 as FQNNGV. Trimming removed 4 bases from V and 10 bases from J; junction bases left unmatched: 12. This CDR3 has 15 amino acids. The CDR3 DNA reads TGTGCCAGCAGCTCCCTCGGAGCGGGAGTCAACGAGCAGTTCTTC. Residues: CASSSLGAGVNEQFF.

This clonotype has ten or more counts. This chain links TRBV19 with TRBJ1-2, with D unresolved. V was trimmed by 7 bases and J by 8 bases, leaving 17 bases between them. This CDR3 comprises 13 residues. Germline CDR1 and CDR2: LNHDA and SQIVND (reference sequence). CDR3 DNA: TGTGCCAGTAAGACGACATCAGAGAGGGGCTACACCTTC. Residues: CASKTTSERGYTF.

This clonotype was observed at least ten times. The chain joins TRBV9 to TRBJ2-1, with D uncertain. Looked up from germline, CDR1 is SGDLS and CDR2 is YYNGEE. V was trimmed by 0 bases and J by 0 bases, leaving 7 bases between them. This CDR3 has 15 amino acids. The CDR3 DNA sequence: TGTGCCAGCAGCGTAGATGGAGCCTCCTACAATGAGCAGTTCTTC. This codes for CASSVDGASYNEQFF.

This clonotype was recorded many times. The V gene is TRBV20-1, the J gene TRBJ1-2, with 9 bases aligning to TRBD1. Germline V gene sequence: CDR1 DFQATT, CDR2 SNEGSKA (reference sequence). V shed 6 bases and J 1 base; nucleotides not matched to a gene: 6. There are 14 residues in the CDR3. DNA of the CDR3: TGCAGTGCGGGACAGGGTGGAGATAACTATGGCTACACCTTC. Protein product: CSAGQGGDNYGYTF.

This clonotype has at least ten counts. The chain joins TRBV12-3 or TRBV12-4 to TRBJ2-2; 7 bases line up with TRBD1. The CDR3 contains 16 residues. Trimming at V came to 0 bases and at J to 3 bases, leaving 4 bases not matched to a gene. CDR3 bases: TGTGCCAGCAGTTTAGCAGGGGGCGAGTACACCGGGGAGCTGTTTTTT. As protein: CASSLAGGEYTGELFF.

This clonotype was detected ten times or more. The chain links TRBV28 to TRBJ1-4; D gene ambiguous. V shed 1 base and J shed 3 bases, with 15 bases lying between them. This CDR3 has 17 amino acids. Germline V gives CDR1 MDHEN, CDR2 SYDVKM. The CDR3 here is CASSLYLFRQSNEKLFF. CDR3 coding DNA: TGTGCCAGCAGTTTATACCTATTCAGACAATCTAATGAAAAACTGTTTTTT.

Details on this clonotype: The junction does not match germline at one end; this may be a read error. This chain joins TRBV20-1 and TRBJ2-6; D is perhaps TRBD1 (6 bases). Germline loops: CDR1 DFQATT, CDR2 SNEGSKA (reference sequence). The CDR3 runs to 15 residues. In DNA, the CDR3 is TGCAGTGCTAAAGATCAGGGGTCTGGGGCCAACGTCCTGATTTTC. This gives the protein CSAKDQGSGANVLIF.

This clonotype was seen more than once but under ten times. This chain connects TRBV18 to TRBJ2-1, with D unresolved. This CDR3 spans 15 amino acids. Trimming took 0 bases from V and 4 from J, leaving 10 bases between them. Germline loops: CDR1 KGHSH, CDR2 LQKENI. The CDR3 loop reads CASSPPDGKYNEQFF. Here the CDR3 DNA reads TGTGCCAGCTCACCACCAGACGGCAAATACAATGAGCAGTTCTTC.

This clonotype was recorded many times. The CDR3 loop reads CASSPFLNTEAFF. The CDR3 bases are TGTGCCAGCAGTCCGTTCCTGAACACTGAAGCTTTCTTT. The chain joins TRBV27 to TRBJ1-1, with D unclear. The CDR3 is 13 residues long. Per germline, CDR1 MNHEY and CDR2 SMNVEV (reference sequence). Trimming shortened V by 5 bases and J by 0 bases, and 7 bases separated the two germline ends.

This clonotype was seen at least ten times. The chain uses TRBV12-3 or TRBV12-4 and TRBJ1-1, with D hard to call. This CDR3 comprises 14 residues. The V end was cut by 6 bases, the J end by 3 bases, with 14 bases between. CDR3 DNA: TGTGCCAGCAGACTGACGGGCCGGTACACTGAAGCTTTCTTT. Amino acids: CASRLTGRYTEAFF.

As regards this clonotype: It may be a read error: a sequence one base away is much more abundant. The chain carries TRBV4-3 and TRBJ2-1; D remains unclear. Between the trimmed V and J ends, which lost 7 bases and 8 bases, there was a span of 15 bases. Germline V lookup: CDR1 LGHNA, CDR2 YSLEER. This CDR3 region has 13 residues. DNA for the CDR3: TGCGCCAGCACCCACCCCATCGGCCATGAGCAGTTCTTC. This encodes CASTHPIGHEQFF.

This clonotype was seen many times. V and J are TRBV9 and TRBJ2-6, with TRBD2 identical over 12 bases. The J segment lost 1 base and the V segment lost 0 bases, leaving 2 bases of the junction unmatched. The CDR3 is 18 amino acids. CDR1 and CDR2 (germline): SGDLS, YYNGEE. CDR3 sequence (DNA): TGTGCCAGCAGCGTAGTTCTAGCGGGGGGGTCTGGGGCCAACGTCCTGACTTTC. It encodes CASSVVLAGGSGANVLTF.